This section outlines one T cell receptor (beta chain) sequence together with its context. Its antigen is not identified. The data stem from a study of cytomegalovirus exposure and HLA in healthy donors. Whole-study results and caveats: Cytomegalovirus-associated status was assigned to 164 TCR beta chains.

This CDR3 spans 19 amino acids. With 3 bases clipped from V and 2 bases from J, the junction kept 14 bases outside the gene matches. CDR1 SGHRS and CDR2 YFSETQ come from the germline V gene. The repertoire was sequenced with immunoSEQ multiplex PCR; TCRdb's copy has only in-frame clones and lacks some. The sample has 97,000 or so clones; 87% are singletons. Sequencing was done on a sample of PBMCs. J is TRBJ2-5 and V is TRBV5-1; 12 positions match TRBD2. The sequence was obtained from a woman in her twenties or thirties in good health and CMV-seronegative. The CDR3 region is CASSSASGGALLRQETQYF. Here the CDR3 DNA reads TGCGCCAGCAGCTCTGCTAGCGGGGGGGCCCTCCTGAGACAAGAGACCCAGTACTTC.